The 28 T cell receptor beta chains given below trace back to one sample, sequenced in a study of blood T cell repertoires in COVID-19. Only in-frame clones appear in the TCRdb table, and some are missing; sequencing was by immunoSEQ multiplex PCR. This table has about 100,000 clones, 85% to 95% appearing once. Sequencing was done on a sample of peripheral blood. The receptors originated from a man between 50 and 59 years old with active COVID-19.

The rearrangement joins TRBV28 to TRBJ1-2, with 9 bases fitting TRBD1. There are 13 residues in the CDR3. Germline CDR1 reads MDHEN; CDR2 reads SYDVKM. The junction had 6 bases not matched to a gene; V was cut back by 8 bases and J by 5 bases. Written as DNA, the CDR3 is TGTGCCAGCCTCCGGGACAGGGTGTATGGCTACACCTTC. This encodes CASLRDRVYGYTF.

V is TRBV6-6 and J is TRBJ2-3, with 9 bases identical to TRBD1. J lost 5 bases, V lost 4 bases, and 10 bases had no gene match. The CDR3 has 16 residues. From germline, CDR1 is MNHNY and CDR2 SVGAGI (reference sequence). In DNA, the CDR3 is TGTGCCAGCAGTTTGTACGGGGACAGGGTTATAGATACGCAGTATTTT. Translation: CASSLYGDRVIDTQYF.

The J gene is TRBJ1-6, the V gene TRBV27; D remains unclear. CDR3 length: 17 amino acids. V was trimmed by 2 bases and J by 6 bases, leaving 17 bases between them. Germline assignment: CDR1 MNHEY and CDR2 SMNVEV (reference sequence). The CDR3 sequence: CASSLLPPGQFNSPLHF. The CDR3 DNA follows: TGTGCCAGCAGTTTACTCCCACCGGGTCAATTTAATTCACCCCTCCACTTT.

The chain links TRBV28 to TRBJ2-1, with D tentatively TRBD1 (5 bases). This CDR3 region has 18 residues. The V and J ends lost 2 bases and 0 bases respectively, with 17 bases between them. Germline CDR1 MDHEN, CDR2 SYDVKM. The CDR3 nucleotides read TGTGCCAGCAGTTTAGGGCAGGGCTCCCCGAGCTCCTACAATGAGCAGTTCTTC. It translates to CASSLGQGSPSSYNEQFF.

The V call is TRBV4-2, the J call TRBJ2-1, with D perhaps matching TRBD2 (6 bases). CDR3 length equals 16 residues. From germline, CDR1 is LGHNA and CDR2 YNFKEQ. Trimming took off 5 bases at V and 5 bases at J, with 19 bases between the two ends. CDR3 bases: TGTGCCAGCAGCGCCACCCCCCGGGACTCAAACAATGAGCAGTTCTTC. This translates into CASSATPRDSNNEQFF.

This rearrangement joins TRBV6-6 to TRBJ2-5, with D tentatively TRBD1 (6 bases). The CDR3 length is 14 residues. V lost 5 bases and J 3 bases, leaving 13 bases between the germline ends. Germline values: CDR1 MNHNY, CDR2 SVGAGI (reference sequence). CDR3 nucleotides: TGTGCCAGCAGTACCCTGGCAGGGGAAGAGACCCAGTACTTC. Protein sequence: CASSTLAGEETQYF.

The rearrangement uses TRBV28 and TRBJ1-2; a possible D gene is TRBD1 (6 bases). The CDR3 sequence is 15 residues long. Per the germline V gene, CDR1 is MDHEN and CDR2 is SYDVKM. The V end lost 5 bases, the J end lost 8 bases, and 21 bases lay between the germline ends. CDR3 in amino acids: CASSVGTPAAQGYTF. The CDR3 nucleotides are TGTGCCAGCAGTGTAGGGACACCAGCCGCTCAAGGCTACACCTTC.

This clone was picked up one time. At one of its ends the junction is not consistent with the germline gene, which may arise from a read error. The chain has TRBV7-3 and TRBJ2-1, with D perhaps TRBD2 (5 bases). The CDR3 covers 15 residues. CDR1 is SGHTA, CDR2 FQGTGA, per germline. CDR3: CASSITPGKYNEQFF. DNA for the CDR3: TGTGCCAGCAGCATAACCCCGGGGAAATACAATGAGCAGTTCTTC.

V usage is TRBV3-1 (or the pseudogene TRBV3-2) and J usage is TRBJ1-6, with D unresolved. Germline lookup yields CDR1 LGHDT and CDR2 YNNKEL (reference sequence). The CDR3 loop spans 17 amino acids. V lost 0 bases and J lost 7, with 16 bases in between. CDR3 sequence: CASSQDRIAQVNSPLHF. CDR3 DNA: TGTGCCAGCAGCCAAGATAGAATCGCGCAGGTGAATTCACCCCTCCACTTT.

This chain connects TRBV6-1 to TRBJ1-2; D unclear. V lost 1 base to trimming and J lost 4 bases, with 13 bases between them. The germline CDR1 and CDR2 sequences are MNHNS and SASEGT. The CDR3 is 15 residues long. This chain's CDR3 is CASSEGQARSYGYTF. CDR3 in DNA: TGTGCCAGCAGTGAAGGGCAGGCCCGCTCCTATGGCTACACCTTC.

As DNA, the CDR3 is TGTGCCAGCAGCTTAACAGGGACTAGGGAAGGGGAGCAGTTCTTC. It is translated as CASSLTGTREGEQFF. The chain recombines TRBV7-2 with TRBJ2-1, with 8 bases fitting TRBD2. Germline-derived CDR1 and CDR2 are SGHTA and FQGNSA. The CDR3 spans 15 residues. J gave up 10 bases and V 2 bases, and 10 bases lay outside the gene matches.

The V gene is TRBV3-1 (or the pseudogene TRBV3-2), the J gene TRBJ2-7; TRBD2 matches 11 bases. The germline V gene encodes CDR1 LGHDT and CDR2 YNNKEL (reference sequence). CDR3 length: 15 residues. The V segment lost 2 bases and the J segment 0 bases; nucleotides outside the gene matches: 0. CDR3 in amino acids: CASSQTSGSSYEQYF. Written as DNA, the CDR3 is TGTGCCAGCAGCCAAACTAGCGGGAGCTCCTACGAGCAGTACTTC.

The V gene is TRBV10-3, the J gene TRBJ2-3; 7 bases align to TRBD1. The CDR3 is made up of 15 amino acids. The V and J ends lost 10 bases and 0 bases, in that order; junction bases with no gene match: 10. Germline CDR1 reads ENHRY; CDR2 reads SYGVKD. The CDR3 region has the DNA TGTGCCACCGGGGACAGTCTTTCTAGCACAGATACGCAGTATTTT. It yields the protein CATGDSLSSTDTQYF.

This clone occurred once. V and J are TRBV5-5 and TRBJ1-5; D might be TRBD1 (5 bases). The V gene's germline CDR1 is SGHKS and CDR2 YYEKEE (reference sequence). The CDR3 runs to 16 residues. Deletions cut 3 bases from V and 7 bases from J, with 20 bases between. The DNA of the CDR3 is TGTGCCAGCAGCTCCGTTCTAGGTACAGGCGGACAGCCCCAGCATTTT. This sequence encodes CASSSVLGTGGQPQHF.

The genes are TRBV28 and TRBJ1-2; perhaps TRBD1 as D (5 bases). The CDR3 extends over 17 amino acids. Trimming cost V 2 bases and J 3 bases, with 19 bases left between them. Germline loops: CDR1 MDHEN, CDR2 SYDVKM. Here the CDR3 reads CASSLLGTVGTYYGYTF. DNA for the CDR3: TGTGCCAGCAGTTTACTAGGGACGGTTGGGACTTACTATGGCTACACCTTC.

The chain carries TRBV5-1 and TRBJ1-1; 8 positions agree with TRBD1. From germline, CDR1 is SGHRS and CDR2 YFSETQ. This CDR3 comprises 14 residues. The ends lost 4 bases at V and 4 bases at J; junction bases unmatched: 6. The CDR3 loop reads CASSLDRGGTEAFF. The CDR3 coding sequence is TGCGCCAGCAGCCTAGACAGGGGAGGCACTGAAGCTTTCTTT.

The J gene is TRBJ2-7, the V gene TRBV19; 11 bases are a match to TRBD2. Germline V CDR1 and CDR2: LNHDA, SQIVND (reference sequence). With 2 bases clipped from V and 3 bases from J, the junction kept 0 bases outside the gene matches. This CDR3 is built from 14 residues. This CDR3 is CASSILAGGYEQYF. The CDR3 region has the DNA TGTGCCAGTAGTATACTAGCGGGAGGCTACGAGCAGTACTTC. Looking up the rest from reference TRBV19 and TRBJ2-7 gives the full variable domain: DGGITQSPKYLFRKEGQNVTLSCEQNLNHDAMYWYRQDPGQGLRLIYYSQIVNDFQKGDIAEGYSVSREKKESFPLTVTSAQKNPTAFYLCASSILAGGYEQYFGPGTRLTVT.

The V call is TRBV7-6, the J call TRBJ2-5, with D unclear. The CDR3 contains 15 residues. The V end lost 1 base, the J end lost 0 bases, and 9 bases lay between the germline ends. The V gene's germline CDR1 is SGHVS and CDR2 FNYEAQ. The DNA for the CDR3 is TGTGCCAGCAGCTTAGAGACACGGTACCAAGAGACCCAGTACTTC. It encodes CASSLETRYQETQYF.

The chain has TRBV10-3 and TRBJ1-1, with 7 bases fitting TRBD1. The V gene end was trimmed by 10 bases and the J gene end by 6 bases; junction bases not matched to a gene: 11. Germline lookup yields CDR1 ENHRY and CDR2 SYGVKD. The CDR3 spans 13 residues. This CDR3 is CATFETGKAEAFF. The CDR3, as DNA: TGTGCCACATTTGAGACAGGGAAGGCTGAAGCTTTCTTT.

The chain combines TRBV6-5 with TRBJ1-5, with D uncertain. Germline V gene lookup returns CDR1 MNHEY and CDR2 SVGAGI. Deletions cut 4 bases from V and 2 bases from J, with 9 bases between. The CDR3 extends over 14 amino acids. Here the CDR3 reads CASSSQWRNQPQHF. In DNA form, the CDR3 reads TGTGCCAGCAGTTCACAGTGGCGCAATCAGCCCCAGCATTTT.

This clone was detected once. The gene calls are TRBV28 and TRBJ1-5; D remains ambiguous. The CDR3 covers 14 residues. CDR1 is MDHEN, CDR2 SYDVKM, per germline. The V and J ends lost 1 base and 7 bases respectively, with 11 bases between them. The CDR3 sequence: CASSLSAARQPQHF. The CDR3 DNA sequence: TGTGCCAGCAGTTTATCGGCGGCGCGGCAGCCCCAGCATTTT.

The J gene is TRBJ2-1, the V gene TRBV5-1, with TRBD2 matching 8 bases. The CDR3 covers 16 residues. The V gene end was trimmed by 3 bases and the J gene end by 7 bases; junction bases not matched to a gene: 12. In germline, CDR1 is SGHRS, CDR2 YFSETQ. For the CDR3, the DNA is TGCGCCAGCAGCTCCTTAGCGGGAAATGGCGGGAATGAGCAGTTCTTC. It encodes CASSSLAGNGGNEQFF.

Here the CDR3 DNA reads TGTGCCAGCAGAGCTCTAGCGGCATACGAGCAGTACTTC. It translates to CASRALAAYEQYF. The chain employs TRBV27 and TRBJ2-7, with 7 bases identical to TRBD2. V was clipped by 6 bases and J by 4 bases; unmatched bases: 6. The CDR3 is made up of 13 amino acids. The germline V gene encodes CDR1 MNHEY and CDR2 SMNVEV (reference sequence).

The V gene is TRBV19, the J gene TRBJ2-1, with a possible D match to TRBD2 (5 bases). The CDR3 runs to 16 residues. In germline, CDR1 is LNHDA, CDR2 SQIVND (reference sequence). V lost 6 bases and J 3 bases, leaving 18 bases between the germline ends. The CDR3 coding sequence is TGTGCCAGTAGACCCCCTGGGCGAGCGGACTACAATGAGCAGTTCTTC. Its protein product is CASRPPGRADYNEQFF. Combining the CDR3 with reference TRBV19 and TRBJ2-1 gives the whole variable domain DGGITQSPKYLFRKEGQNVTLSCEQNLNHDAMYWYRQDPGQGLRLIYYSQIVNDFQKGDIAEGYSVSREKKESFPLTVTSAQKNPTAFYLCASRPPGRADYNEQFFGPGTRLTVL.

The chain carries TRBV28 and TRBJ1-2; D possibly corresponds to TRBD1 (5 bases). Between the trimmed V and J ends, which lost 2 bases and 7 bases, there was a span of 5 bases. CDR1 MDHEN and CDR2 SYDVKM come from the germline V gene. The CDR3 length is 11 residues. The CDR3 protein is CASSLRGGYTF. For the CDR3, the DNA is TGTGCCAGCAGTTTAAGGGGTGGCTACACCTTC.

This clone was detected a few times. The chain uses TRBV9 and TRBJ2-7, with 9 nucleotides matching TRBD1. This CDR3 region has 15 residues. Per germline, CDR1 SGDLS and CDR2 YYNGEE. J was trimmed by 1 base and V by 3 bases; bases with no gene match: 5. This CDR3 reads CASSALGTGSYEQYF. In nucleotides, the CDR3 is TGTGCCAGCAGCGCCCTCGGGACAGGGTCCTACGAGCAGTACTTC.

The V and J genes are TRBV12-3 or TRBV12-4 and TRBJ2-5; D remains ambiguous. V dropped 5 bases and J dropped 5 bases, with 12 bases sitting between them. The CDR3 runs 13 residues. CDR3 DNA: TGTGCCAGCAGTCTCGACGACGGGGAGACCCAGTACTTC. This translates into CASSLDDGETQYF.

The V call is TRBV6-6, the J call TRBJ1-5; maybe TRBD1 (5 bases). There are 14 residues in the CDR3. The V and J ends lost 5 bases and 4 bases respectively, with 12 bases between them. The V gene's germline CDR1 is MNHNY and CDR2 SVGAGI (reference sequence). The CDR3 region is CASSQGLINQPQHF. CDR3 sequence (DNA): TGTGCCAGCAGTCAGGGACTGATAAATCAGCCCCAGCATTTT.